This is a list of T cell receptor beta chains from one sample in a study of blood T cell repertoires in COVID-19. Libraries were prepared by immunoSEQ multiplex PCR; TCRdb keeps only in-frame clonotypes and omits some of them. The data contain some 80,000 clones, roughly 81% of them singletons. Sample: peripheral blood. The receptors originated from a man aged 55-75 years with COVID-19, enrolled during active disease. Each CDR3 is given with its conserved first and last residue. The D gene is left open where the match is weak. Clone size is given for some rows only: seen once, a few or many times, or a class if the clone is expanded.

.	TRBV14	TRBJ2-3	.	CASSTQVSTDTQYF	TGTGCCAGCTCTACTCAAGTCAGCACAGATACGCAGTATTTT
TRBD2	TRBV2	TRBJ2-1	.	CASRSLGTSEFF	TGTGCCAGCAGGTCACTAGGGACTAGTGAGTTCTTC
.	TRBV9	TRBJ2-1	once	CASSSKGRWGSYNEQFF	TGTGCCAGCAGCTCAAAGGGGCGCTGGGGCTCCTACAATGAGCAGTTCTTC
.	TRBV9	TRBJ2-7	.	CASSIYPTRNSYEQYF	TGTGCCAGCAGCATATACCCGACTCGAAACTCCTACGAGCAGTACTTC
.	TRBV5-1	TRBJ2-1	.	CASSLDLETSSYNEQFF	TGCGCCAGCAGCTTGGATCTTGAGACTAGCTCCTACAATGAGCAGTTCTTC
TRBD2	TRBV19	TRBJ2-1	.	CASTRNPRSGIEQFF	TGTGCCAGTACAAGGAATCCCCGTAGCGGGATTGAGCAGTTCTTC
.	TRBV9	TRBJ1-2	.	CASSVPASTANYGYTF	TGTGCCAGCAGCGTTCCAGCATCGACAGCTAACTATGGCTACACCTTC
TRBD2	TRBV5-6	TRBJ2-3	.	CASSGTSITDTQYF	TGTGCCAGCAGCGGGACTAGTATCACAGATACGCAGTATTTT
.	TRBV29-1	TRBJ2-7	.	CSVGHNLYEQYF	TGCAGCGTAGGACATAATCTCTACGAGCAGTACTTC
.	TRBV3-1/TRBV3-2	TRBJ2-2	.	CASALGGPDTGELFF	TGTGCCAGCGCGCTCGGGGGGCCTGACACCGGGGAGCTGTTTTTT
TRBD1	TRBV3-1/TRBV3-2	TRBJ1-1	.	CASSQLLKGADTEAFF	TGTGCCAGCAGCCAACTCCTGAAGGGGGCCGACACTGAAGCTTTCTTT
TRBD2	TRBV19	TRBJ2-2	.	CASSLRAGGLVTGELFF	TGTGCCAGCTCCCTTCGAGCGGGAGGGCTTGTCACCGGGGAGCTGTTTTTT
.	TRBV7-9	TRBJ1-1	.	CAGNRGENTEAFF	TGTGCCGGAAACCGAGGCGAGAACACTGAAGCTTTCTTT
.	TRBV3-1/TRBV3-2	TRBJ2-3	.	CASSARSVTDTQYF	TGTGCCAGCAGCGCACGATCGGTAACAGATACGCAGTATTTT
.	TRBV30	TRBJ1-1	.	CAWREGHPNTEAFF	TGTGCCTGGAGAGAGGGACACCCGAACACTGAAGCTTTCTTT
.	TRBV2	TRBJ1-2	.	CASSSDGGRGYTF	TGTGCCAGCAGCTCCGACGGTGGGAGAGGCTACACCTTC
TRBD2	TRBV30	TRBJ2-7	.	CAWTGGDHYEQYF	TGTGCCTGGACGGGGGGGGATCACTACGAGCAGTACTTC
.	TRBV7-9	TRBJ2-1	.	CASSERGGAEQFF	TGTGCCAGCAGCGAACGAGGGGGAGCTGAGCAGTTCTTC
TRBD1	TRBV4-1	TRBJ2-5	.	CASSHPSAGQGEKGRTQETQYF	TGCGCCAGCAGCCATCCATCGGCGGGACAGGGAGAAAAAGGCCGTACCCAAGAGACCCAGTACTTC
.	TRBV28	TRBJ1-6	.	CASSLIAERSPLHF	TGTGCCAGCAGTTTAATAGCAGAGCGGTCACCCCTCCACTTT
.	TRBV5-5	TRBJ2-5	.	CASAGTAQETQYF	TGTGCCAGCGCGGGGACAGCCCAAGAGACCCAGTACTTC
.	TRBV19	TRBJ1-1	.	CASSIQNTEAFF	TGTGCCAGTAGTATCCAGAACACTGAAGCTTTCTTT
.	TRBV5-6	TRBJ2-5	.	CASSRRVGETQYF	TGTGCCAGCAGCAGGAGGGTTGGAGAGACCCAGTACTTC
.	TRBV28	TRBJ1-2	.	CASSDDRNYGYTF	TGTGCCAGCAGTGATGACAGAAACTATGGCTACACCTTC
.	TRBV5-1	TRBJ1-4	.	CASSLQGQLNEKLFF	TGCGCCAGCAGCTTGCAAGGACAACTGAATGAAAAACTGTTTTTT
.	TRBV5-4	TRBJ2-2	.	CASSTIGGNTGELFF	TGTGCCAGCAGCACCATCGGGGGAAACACCGGGGAGCTGTTTTTT
.	TRBV7-2	TRBJ2-5	.	CASSPSGGAGARETQYF	TGTGCCAGCAGCCCTTCTGGGGGGGCCGGGGCGCGAGAGACCCAGTACTTC
TRBD1	TRBV7-6	TRBJ2-7	.	CASSSTGGEQYF	TGTGCCAGCAGCTCCACAGGGGGCGAGCAGTACTTC
.	TRBV28	TRBJ1-2	.	CASSYNVLSGYGYTF	TGTGCCAGCAGTTATAACGTGCTGTCCGGCTATGGCTACACCTTC
.	TRBV18	TRBJ2-1	.	CASTTGGGNNEQFF	TGTGCCAGCACCACAGGGGGAGGGAACAATGAGCAGTTCTTC
.	TRBV19	TRBJ1-1	.	CASSIAVTNTEAFF	TGTGCCAGTAGTATTGCGGTTACTAACACTGAAGCTTTCTTT
.	TRBV30	TRBJ2-7	.	CAWVRTDPYEQYF	TGTGCCTGGGTCCGGACAGATCCCTACGAGCAGTACTTC
.	TRBV6-5	TRBJ1-2	.	CASSSGEDYGYTF	TGTGCCAGCAGCTCCGGGGAGGACTATGGCTACACCTTC
TRBD1	TRBV28	TRBJ1-1	.	CASSFTGDTEAFF	TGTGCCAGCAGTTTTACAGGGGACACTGAAGCTTTCTTT
TRBD1	TRBV5-1	TRBJ2-2	.	CASSSINKDRAYTGELFF	TGCGCCAGCAGCTCGATAAATAAGGACAGGGCGTACACCGGGGAGCTGTTTTTT
.	TRBV29-1	TRBJ1-5	.	CSGGTGDAGPQHF	TGCAGCGGCGGGACGGGCGATGCTGGGCCCCAGCATTTT
.	TRBV19	TRBJ2-1	.	CASSIPGRASYNEQFF	TGTGCCAGTAGTATCCCGGGCAGGGCGTCATACAATGAGCAGTTCTTC
.	TRBV27	TRBJ1-4	.	CASSRTATNEKLFF	TGTGCCAGCAGCCGGACAGCAACTAATGAAAAACTGTTTTTT
TRBD2	TRBV6-5	TRBJ2-1	once	CASSDPGGGPSEQFF	TGTGCCAGCAGCGACCCCGGGGGAGGGCCTTCCGAGCAGTTCTTC
.	TRBV3-1/TRBV3-2	TRBJ2-4	.	CASSQDWGVQYF	TGTGCCAGCAGCCAGGACTGGGGGGTTCAGTACTTC
TRBD2	TRBV7-9	TRBJ2-7	.	CASSLGTSGDEQYF	TGTGCCAGCAGCTTAGGGACTAGCGGCGACGAGCAGTACTTC
.	TRBV6-5	TRBJ2-7	.	CASSYSINWTQGMF	TGTGCCAGCAGTTACTCGATAAACTGGACGCAGGGGATGTTC
.	TRBV24-1	TRBJ1-5	.	CATSDHAEPQHF	TGTGCCACCAGTGATCACGCGGAGCCCCAGCATTTT
TRBD1	TRBV9	TRBJ1-4	.	CASSAAHRGTNEKLFF	TGTGCCAGCAGCGCCGCGCACAGGGGGACTAATGAAAAACTGTTTTTT
.	TRBV10-3	TRBJ1-5	.	CAISESGEQPQHF	TGTGCCATCAGTGAGTCCGGGGAACAGCCCCAGCATTTT
TRBD1	TRBV24-1	TRBJ1-2	.	CATSDSATGNGYTF	TGTGCCACCAGTGATTCGGCGACAGGGAATGGCTACACCTTC
.	TRBV5-1	TRBJ1-3	.	CASSKFGSGNTIYF	TGCGCCAGCAGCAAGTTCGGCTCTGGAAACACCATATATTTT
TRBD1	TRBV5-1	TRBJ1-1	.	CASSLRRQGANTEAFF	TGCGCCAGCAGCTTGAGACGTCAGGGGGCGAACACTGAAGCTTTCTTT
TRBD1	TRBV24-1	TRBJ1-2	.	CATSERTGDGYTF	TGTGCCACCAGTGAGCGGACAGGGGACGGCTACACCTTC
.	TRBV3-1/TRBV3-2	TRBJ2-7	.	CASSQNSGPYEQYF	TGTGCCAGCAGCCAAAATAGCGGCCCCTACGAGCAGTACTTC
TRBD1	TRBV29-1	TRBJ1-1	.	CSVVGTGGDDTEAFF	TGCAGCGTTGTGGGGACAGGGGGCGATGACACTGAAGCTTTCTTT
TRBD1	TRBV4-2	TRBJ2-5	.	CASSQYRGQETQYF	TGTGCCAGCAGCCAATACAGGGGTCAAGAGACCCAGTACTTC
TRBD1	TRBV28	TRBJ2-1	.	CASSPPGGYNEQFF	TGTGCCAGCAGCCCCCCAGGGGGCTACAATGAGCAGTTCTTC
TRBD1	TRBV4-1	TRBJ2-5	.	CASSQALGQGKETQYF	TGCGCCAGCAGCCAAGCCTTGGGACAGGGGAAAGAGACCCAGTACTTC
.	TRBV15	TRBJ1-3	.	CATSRDPHNTIYF	TGTGCCACCAGCAGAGATCCCCATAACACCATATATTTT
.	TRBV19	TRBJ2-1	.	CASSIDRGLNEQFF	TGTGCCAGTAGTATAGATCGAGGGCTTAATGAGCAGTTCTTC
TRBD1	TRBV14	TRBJ2-3	.	CASSPRTGSSTDTQYF	TGTGCCAGCAGCCCTAGGACAGGGTCTAGCACAGATACGCAGTATTTT
TRBD1	TRBV5-5	TRBJ1-3	.	CASRINPTGPGNTIYF	TGTGCCAGCAGAATCAACCCGACAGGGCCGGGAAACACCATATATTTT
TRBD2	TRBV9	TRBJ2-1	.	CASSEGLADRRGEQFF	TGTGCCAGCAGCGAGGGACTAGCTGACCGTCGAGGTGAGCAGTTCTTC
TRBD1	TRBV6-5	TRBJ1-2	few	CASSYFQDRDYGYTF	TGTGCCAGCAGTTACTTTCAGGACAGGGACTATGGCTACACCTTC